This TCR beta chain was retrieved from a study of blood T cells in healthy people across ages. This CDR3 is 15 amino acids long. V shed 5 bases and J 7 bases; nucleotides not matched to a gene: 15. Germline CDR1 reads SQVTM; CDR2 reads ANQGSEA. This clonotype was seen at least ten times. The second PCR ran about 6 to 12 cycles with a sample-barcoded 5' primer and J-beta primers. Tags on each cDNA molecule came from a template-switch adaptor with 12 random nucleotides. TCRdb re-called the 5' RACE reads with MiXCR, one entry per CDR3 protein. The sample carries 800,000 to 950,000 distinct CDR3 sequences, roughly 29% recorded once. This same sample was also part of a study on T cells of mothers and their children.

The chain recombines TRBV29-1 with TRBJ1-2; 8 positions agree with TRBD1. This clonotype was sampled from a woman aged 40 to 50 in good health. Sequences were obtained from blood. The CDR3 DNA sequence: TGCAGCGTTCGAGCTGAGACAGGGGAGACTGGTGGCTACACCTTC. Its translation: CSVRAETGETGGYTF. Looking up the rest from reference TRBV29-1 and TRBJ1-2 gives the full variable domain: SAVISQKPSRDICQRGTSLTIQCQVDSQVTMMFWYRQQPGQSLTLIATANQGSEATYESGFVIDKFPISRPNLTFSTLTVSNMSPEDSSIYLCSVRAETGETGGYTFGSGTRLTVV.